The T cell receptor beta chain described here comes from a study of Graves' ophthalmopathy and Graves' hyperthyroidism. Transcripts of RNA were the source for amplifying TCR beta CDR3 regions. Following a first-round RT-PCR that used HTBI primers, a second-round multiplex PCR was carried out. TCRdb redid the calling of the multiplex PCR reads with MiXCR, one entry per CDR3 protein. The data contain some 250,000 distinct CDR3 sequences, approximately 42% of them seen just once; the ten biggest clones take up roughly half. Sequences were obtained from peripheral blood. The TCR originated in an adult man with Graves' ophthalmopathy.

The CDR3 protein is CASSPPVGQMNTEAFF. The CDR3 nucleotides are TGTGCCAGCAGCCCACCTGTGGGACAGATGAACACTGAAGCTTTCTTT. The gene calls are TRBV7-9 and TRBJ1-1, with 7 bases fitting TRBD1. CDR3 length equals 16 residues. With 5 bases clipped from V and 0 bases from J, the junction kept 9 bases outside the gene matches. Germline CDR1 reads SEHNR; CDR2 reads FQNEAQ (reference sequence).